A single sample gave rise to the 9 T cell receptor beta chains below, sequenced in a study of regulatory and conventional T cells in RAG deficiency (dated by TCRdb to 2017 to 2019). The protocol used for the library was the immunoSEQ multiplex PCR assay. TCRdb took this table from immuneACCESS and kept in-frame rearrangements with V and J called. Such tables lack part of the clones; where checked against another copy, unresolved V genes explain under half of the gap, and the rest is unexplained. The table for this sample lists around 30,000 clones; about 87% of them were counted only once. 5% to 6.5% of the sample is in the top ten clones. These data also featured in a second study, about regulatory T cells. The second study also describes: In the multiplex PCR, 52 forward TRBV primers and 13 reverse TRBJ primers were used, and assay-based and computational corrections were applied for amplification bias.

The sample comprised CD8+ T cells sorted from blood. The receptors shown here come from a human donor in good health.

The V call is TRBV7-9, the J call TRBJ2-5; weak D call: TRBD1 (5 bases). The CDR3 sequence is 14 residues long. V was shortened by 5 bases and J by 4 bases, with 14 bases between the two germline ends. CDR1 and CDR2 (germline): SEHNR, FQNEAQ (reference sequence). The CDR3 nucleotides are TGTGCCAGCAGCCCCCAAGCAGGGTCAGAGACCCAGTACTTC. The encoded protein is CASSPQAGSETQYF.

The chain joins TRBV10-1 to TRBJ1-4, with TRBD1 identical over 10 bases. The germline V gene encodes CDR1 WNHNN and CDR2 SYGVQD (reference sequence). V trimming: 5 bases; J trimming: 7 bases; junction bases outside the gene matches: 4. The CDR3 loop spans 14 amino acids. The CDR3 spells CASSQDRGAEKLFF. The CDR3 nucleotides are TGCGCCAGCAGTCAGGACAGGGGGGCTGAAAAACTGTTTTTT.

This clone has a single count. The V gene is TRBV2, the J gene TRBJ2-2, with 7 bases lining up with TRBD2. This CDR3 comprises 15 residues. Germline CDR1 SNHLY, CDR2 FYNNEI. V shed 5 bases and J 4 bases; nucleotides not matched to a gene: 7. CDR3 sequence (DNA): TGTGCCAGCAGTACCGGACTAGGCGGCACCGGGGAGCTGTTTTTT. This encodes CASSTGLGGTGELFF.

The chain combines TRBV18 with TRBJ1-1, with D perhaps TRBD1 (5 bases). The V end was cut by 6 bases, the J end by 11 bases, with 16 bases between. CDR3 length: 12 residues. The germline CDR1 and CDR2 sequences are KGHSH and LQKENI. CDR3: CASSSGTALAFF. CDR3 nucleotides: TGTGCCAGCTCGTCCGGGACGGCCTTGGCTTTCTTT. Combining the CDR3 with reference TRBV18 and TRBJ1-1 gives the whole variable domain NAGVMQNPRHLVRRRGQEARLRCSPMKGHSHVYWYRQLPEEGLKFMVYLQKENIIDESGMPKERFSAEFPKEGPSILRIQQVVRGDSAAYFCASSSGTALAFFGQGTRLTVV.

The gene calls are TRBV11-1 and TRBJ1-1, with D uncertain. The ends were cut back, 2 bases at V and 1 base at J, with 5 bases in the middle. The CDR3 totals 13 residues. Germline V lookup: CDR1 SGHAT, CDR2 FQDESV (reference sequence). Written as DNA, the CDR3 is TGTGCCAGCAGCTTAACTGAGAACACTGAAGCTTTCTTT. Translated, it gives CASSLTENTEAFF.

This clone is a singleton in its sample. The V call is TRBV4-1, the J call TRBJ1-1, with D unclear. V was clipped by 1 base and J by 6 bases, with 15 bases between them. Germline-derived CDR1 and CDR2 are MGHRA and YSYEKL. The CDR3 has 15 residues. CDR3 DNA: TGCGCCAGCAGCCAAGGTGCCCTCCTTGGGTCTGAAGCTTTCTTT. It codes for CASSQGALLGSEAFF.

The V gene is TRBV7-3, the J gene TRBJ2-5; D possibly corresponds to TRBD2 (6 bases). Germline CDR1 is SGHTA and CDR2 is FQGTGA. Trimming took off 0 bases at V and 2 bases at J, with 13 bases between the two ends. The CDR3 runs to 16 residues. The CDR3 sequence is CASSLTLGGAQETQYF. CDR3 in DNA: TGTGCCAGCAGCTTAACCCTCGGCGGGGCTCAAGAGACCCAGTACTTC.

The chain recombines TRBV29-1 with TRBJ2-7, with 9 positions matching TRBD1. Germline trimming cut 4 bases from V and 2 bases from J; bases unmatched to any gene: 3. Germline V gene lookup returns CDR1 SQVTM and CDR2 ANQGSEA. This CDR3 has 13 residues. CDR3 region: CSVGDRAAYEQYF. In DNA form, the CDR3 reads TGCAGCGTTGGGGACAGGGCTGCCTACGAGCAGTACTTC.

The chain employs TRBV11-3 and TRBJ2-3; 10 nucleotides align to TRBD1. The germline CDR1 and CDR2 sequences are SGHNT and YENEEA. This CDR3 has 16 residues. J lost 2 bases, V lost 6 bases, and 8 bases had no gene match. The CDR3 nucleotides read TGTGCCAGCAGGGAAGGGACAGGGGACCTCACAGATACGCAGTATTTT. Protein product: CASREGTGDLTDTQYF. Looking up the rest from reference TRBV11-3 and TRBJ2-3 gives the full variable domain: EAGVVQSPRYKIIEKKQPVAFWCNPISGHNTLYWYLQNLGQGPELLIRYENEEAVDDSQLPKDRFSAERLKGVDSTLKIQPAELGDSAVYLCASREGTGDLTDTQYFGPGTRLTVL.